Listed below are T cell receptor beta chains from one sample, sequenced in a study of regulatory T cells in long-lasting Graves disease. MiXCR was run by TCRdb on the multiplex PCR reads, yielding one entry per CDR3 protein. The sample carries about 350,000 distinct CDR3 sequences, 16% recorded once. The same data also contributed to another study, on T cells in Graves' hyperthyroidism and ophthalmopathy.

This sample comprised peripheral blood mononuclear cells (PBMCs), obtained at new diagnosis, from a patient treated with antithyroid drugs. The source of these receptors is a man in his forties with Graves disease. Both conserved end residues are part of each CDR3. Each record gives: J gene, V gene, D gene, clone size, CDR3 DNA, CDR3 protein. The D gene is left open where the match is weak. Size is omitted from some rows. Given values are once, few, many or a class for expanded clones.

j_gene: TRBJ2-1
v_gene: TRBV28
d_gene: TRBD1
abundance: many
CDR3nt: TGTGCCAGCAGTCCTTCAACCGGACAGGGGCCCTACAATGAGCAGTTCTTC
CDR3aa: CASSPSTGQGPYNEQFF

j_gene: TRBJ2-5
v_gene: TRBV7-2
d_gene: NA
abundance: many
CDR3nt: TGTGCCAGCAGCTTAGCAAGGAGCGGGTCGGAGACCCAGTACTTC
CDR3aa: CASSLARSGSETQYF

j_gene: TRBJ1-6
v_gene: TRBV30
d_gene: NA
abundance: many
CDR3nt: TGTGCCTGCCGGGGGGTTGAAGGACCACCCCTCCACTTT
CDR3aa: CACRGVEGPPLHF

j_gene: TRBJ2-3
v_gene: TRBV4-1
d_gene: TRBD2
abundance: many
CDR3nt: TGCGCCAGCAGCCAAGCAGAAGCGGGGGGGTTCACAGATACGCAGTATTTT
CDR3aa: CASSQAEAGGFTDTQYF

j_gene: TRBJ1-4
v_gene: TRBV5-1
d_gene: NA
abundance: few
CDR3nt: TGCGCCAGCAGGCCTCAGGGTCTTACTAATGAAAAACTGTTTTTT
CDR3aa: CASRPQGLTNEKLFF

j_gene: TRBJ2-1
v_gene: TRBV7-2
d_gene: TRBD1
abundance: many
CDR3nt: TGTGCCAGCAGCCTTAGCCGGGACAGCTACAATGAGCAGTTCTTC
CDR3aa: CASSLSRDSYNEQFF

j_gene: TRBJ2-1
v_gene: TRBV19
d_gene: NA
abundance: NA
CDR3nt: TGTGCCAGTAGTATAATGGCAGTAGTCTCCTACAATGAGCAGTTCTTC
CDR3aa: CASSIMAVVSYNEQFF

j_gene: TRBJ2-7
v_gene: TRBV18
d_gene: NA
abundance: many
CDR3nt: TGTGCCAGCTGTGCCGGGAGCACCTACGAGCAGTACTTC
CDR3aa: CASCAGSTYEQYF

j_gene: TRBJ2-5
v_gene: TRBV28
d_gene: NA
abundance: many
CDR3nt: TGTGCCAGCAGGCGCCCTCCCGGGAAGACCCAGTACTTC
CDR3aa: CASRRPPGKTQYF

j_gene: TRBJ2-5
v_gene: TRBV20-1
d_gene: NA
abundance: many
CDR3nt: TGCAGTGCTCCGAGTGTCCAAGAGACCCAGTACTTC
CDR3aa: CSAPSVQETQYF

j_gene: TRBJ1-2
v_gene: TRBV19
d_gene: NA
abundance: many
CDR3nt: TGTGCCAGTAGTATCGCGGACACGCATAGCTATGGCTACACCTTC
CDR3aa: CASSIADTHSYGYTF

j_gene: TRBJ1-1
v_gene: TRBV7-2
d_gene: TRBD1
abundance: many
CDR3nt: TGCGCCAGCAGCCCGGGACAGGTCTTCGTGGGCACTGAAGCTTTCTTT
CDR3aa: CASSPGQVFVGTEAFF

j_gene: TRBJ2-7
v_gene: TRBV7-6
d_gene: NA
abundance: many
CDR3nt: TGTGCCAGCAGCTCTAACCAAGGGTCCTACGAGCAGTACTTC
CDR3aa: CASSSNQGSYEQYF

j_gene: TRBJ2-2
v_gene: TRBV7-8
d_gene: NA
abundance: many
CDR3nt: TGTGCCAGCAGCTCTCACCCCCCTGGGACGTATGAGAACACCGGGGAGCTGTTTTTT
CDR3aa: CASSSHPPGTYENTGELFF

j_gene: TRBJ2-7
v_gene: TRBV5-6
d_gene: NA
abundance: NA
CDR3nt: TGTGCCAGCAGCTTAATGTCCGAGCAGTACTTC
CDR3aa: CASSLMSEQYF

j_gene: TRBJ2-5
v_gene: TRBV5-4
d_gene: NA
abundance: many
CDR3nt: TGTGCCAGCAGCCGAATGAGGGGGGCCGTTGAGACCCAGTACTTC
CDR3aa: CASSRMRGAVETQYF

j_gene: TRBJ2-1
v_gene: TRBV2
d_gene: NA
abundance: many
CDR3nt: TGTGCCAGCACCAGGGAGGGGGAGGCCTACAATGAGCAGTTCTTC
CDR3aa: CASTREGEAYNEQFF

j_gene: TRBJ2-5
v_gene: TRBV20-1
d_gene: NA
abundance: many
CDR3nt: TGCAGTGCTGACGGGACAACCCAAGAGACCCAGTACTTC
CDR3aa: CSADGTTQETQYF

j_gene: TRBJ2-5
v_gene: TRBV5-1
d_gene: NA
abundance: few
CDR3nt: TGCGCCAGCAGCGAGGCCCAGTTCCGAGAGACCCAGTACTTC
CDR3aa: CASSEAQFRETQYF

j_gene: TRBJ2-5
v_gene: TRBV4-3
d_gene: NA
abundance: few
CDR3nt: TGCGCCAGCAGCCAAGTCTTTCGCCTTCAAGAGACCCAGTACTTC
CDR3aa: CASSQVFRLQETQYF

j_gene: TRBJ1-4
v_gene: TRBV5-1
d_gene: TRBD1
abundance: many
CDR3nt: TGCGCCAGCAGCTTTAACAGGGGGCCAGGGGAAAAACTGTTTTTT
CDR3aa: CASSFNRGPGEKLFF

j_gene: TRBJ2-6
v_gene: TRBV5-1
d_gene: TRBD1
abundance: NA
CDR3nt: TGCGCCAGCGGGGGACAGGGCTACTCTGGGGCCAACGTCCTGACTTTC
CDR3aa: CASGGQGYSGANVLTF

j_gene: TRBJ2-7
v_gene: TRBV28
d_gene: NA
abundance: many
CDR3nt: TGTGCCAGCAGTTTTACTAAGGGGGGCCTCTCCTACGAGCAGTACTTC
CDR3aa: CASSFTKGGLSYEQYF

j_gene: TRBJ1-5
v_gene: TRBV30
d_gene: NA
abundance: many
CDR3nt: TGTGCCTGGAGCAGGGTCGCTCAGCCCCAGCATTTT
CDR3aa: CAWSRVAQPQHF

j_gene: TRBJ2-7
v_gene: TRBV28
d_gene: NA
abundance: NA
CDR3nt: TGTGCCAGCAGCTTCGACCCGGGACAACCGCCCTACGAGCAGTACTTC
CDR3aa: CASSFDPGQPPYEQYF

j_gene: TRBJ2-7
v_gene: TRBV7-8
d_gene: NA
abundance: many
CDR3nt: TGTGCCAGCAGCACGACAATCCTCTCCTACGAGCAGTACTTC
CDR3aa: CASSTTILSYEQYF

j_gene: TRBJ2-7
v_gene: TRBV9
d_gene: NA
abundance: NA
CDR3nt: TGTGCCAGCACCCGTACGACACAGTGGGAGTACTTC
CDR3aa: CASTRTTQWEYF

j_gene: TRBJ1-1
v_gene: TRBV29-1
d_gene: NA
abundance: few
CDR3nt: TGCAGCGTTGAATGGGGGATGAACACTGAAGCTTTCTTT
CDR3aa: CSVEWGMNTEAFF

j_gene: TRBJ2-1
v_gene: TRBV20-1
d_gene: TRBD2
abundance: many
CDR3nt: TGCAGTGCCCTAGATACTAGCGGGGGGATTTCCTACAATGAGCAGTTCTTC
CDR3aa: CSALDTSGGISYNEQFF

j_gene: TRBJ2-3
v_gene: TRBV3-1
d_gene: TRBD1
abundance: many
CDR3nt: TGTGCCAGCAGCCAATATACAGGGGGCAGCACAGATACGCAGTATTTT
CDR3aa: CASSQYTGGSTDTQYF

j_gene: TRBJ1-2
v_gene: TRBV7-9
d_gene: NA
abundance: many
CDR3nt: TGTGCCAGCAGCTTCAGAGGGGTCGACTATGGCTACACCTTC
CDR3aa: CASSFRGVDYGYTF

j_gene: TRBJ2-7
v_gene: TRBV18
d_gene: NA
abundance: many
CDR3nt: TGTGCCAGCTCACCGACTCGGACTATGTCCTACGAGCAGTACTTC
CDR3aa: CASSPTRTMSYEQYF

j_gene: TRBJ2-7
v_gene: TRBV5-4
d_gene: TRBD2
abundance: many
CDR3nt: TGTGCCAGCAGCGCTAGCGGCTCCAAGGAGCAGTACTTC
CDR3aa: CASSASGSKEQYF

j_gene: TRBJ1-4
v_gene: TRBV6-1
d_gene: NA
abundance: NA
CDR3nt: TGTGCCAGCAGGCTGGACAGTGCTAATGAAAAACTGTTTTTT
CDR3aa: CASRLDSANEKLFF

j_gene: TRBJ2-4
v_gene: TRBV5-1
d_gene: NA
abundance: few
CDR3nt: TGCGCCAGCAGCTACGGGACACTCCAAAACATTCAGTACTTC
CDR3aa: CASSYGTLQNIQYF

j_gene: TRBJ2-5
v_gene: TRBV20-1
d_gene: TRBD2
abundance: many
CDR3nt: TGCAGTGCTAGAGACTTCAGAGCGGGGGGAGAGACCCAGTACTTC
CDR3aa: CSARDFRAGGETQYF

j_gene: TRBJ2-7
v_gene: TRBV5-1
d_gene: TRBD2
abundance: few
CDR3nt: TGCGCCACCCGGGCGGGGACTAACTCCTACGAGCAGTACTTC
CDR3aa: CATRAGTNSYEQYF

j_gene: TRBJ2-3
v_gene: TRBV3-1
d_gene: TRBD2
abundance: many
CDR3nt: TGTGCCAGCAGCCGACTAGCGGGGGGGCCAACAGATACGCAGTATTTT
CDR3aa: CASSRLAGGPTDTQYF

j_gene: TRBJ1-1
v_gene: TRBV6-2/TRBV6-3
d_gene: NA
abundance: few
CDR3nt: TGTGCCAGCAGTTACAATGGGAACACTGAAGCTTTCTTT
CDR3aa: CASSYNGNTEAFF

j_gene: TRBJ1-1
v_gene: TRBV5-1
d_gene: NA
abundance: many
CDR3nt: TGCGCCAGCAGCTTGTCCCGATTCACTGAAGCTTTCTTT
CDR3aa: CASSLSRFTEAFF

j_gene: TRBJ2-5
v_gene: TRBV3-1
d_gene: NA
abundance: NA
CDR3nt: TGTGCCAGCAGCCAAGTTCTTGCGAACCAAGAGACCCAGTACTTC
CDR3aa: CASSQVLANQETQYF

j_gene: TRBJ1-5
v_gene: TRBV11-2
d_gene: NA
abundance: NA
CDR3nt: TGTACCAGCAGCTTAGATCAGAATCAGCCCCAGCATTTT
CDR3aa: CTSSLDQNQPQHF

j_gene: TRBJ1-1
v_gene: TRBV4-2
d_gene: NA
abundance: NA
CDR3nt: TGTGCCAGCAGCCAAGATGTTAGGCCCCGGGCGTACACTGAAGCTTTCTTT
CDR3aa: CASSQDVRPRAYTEAFF

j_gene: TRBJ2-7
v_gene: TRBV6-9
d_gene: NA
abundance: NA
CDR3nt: TGTGCCAGCAGTTACGGCCCGTCGCAGAGGGTCTCCTACGAGCAGTACTTC
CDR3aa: CASSYGPSQRVSYEQYF

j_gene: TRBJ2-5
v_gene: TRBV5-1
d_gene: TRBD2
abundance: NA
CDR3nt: TGCGCCAGCAGCTTGGCTAGCGGGGGGGCCGAGGCCCAGTACTTC
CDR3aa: CASSLASGGAEAQYF

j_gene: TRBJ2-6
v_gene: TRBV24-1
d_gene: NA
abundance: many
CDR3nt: TGTGCCACCAGCCCTAGCACAGGGTCCGGGGCCAACGTCCTGACTTTC
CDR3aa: CATSPSTGSGANVLTF

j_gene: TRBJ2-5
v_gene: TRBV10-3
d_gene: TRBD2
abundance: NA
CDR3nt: TGTGCCATCAGTCGGGGGGGTCAAGAGACCCAGTACTTC
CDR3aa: CAISRGGQETQYF

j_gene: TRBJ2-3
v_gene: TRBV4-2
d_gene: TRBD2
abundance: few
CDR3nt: TGTGCCAGCAGCCAAGGGAGAGCGGGGGGCGGAGATACGCAGTATTTT
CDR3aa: CASSQGRAGGGDTQYF